Listed here are 16 T cell receptor beta chains from one sample, sequenced in a study of identical twins. TCRdb processed the 5' RACE reads anew with MiXCR; each CDR3 protein has one entry. The repertoire holds some 460,000 distinct CDR3 sequences, approximately 15% seen once, with approximately 0.52% in the top ten. This same sample was also part of a study on yellow fever vaccine responses in identical twins.

Material: CD4+ T cells sorted from blood. The receptor source for this set is a young woman in good health.

As regards this clonotype: Its ends do not fully match the called genes, so a read error is possible. The J gene is TRBJ2-1, the V gene TRBV20-1; TRBD2 aligns across 16 bases. Germline values: CDR1 DFQATT, CDR2 SNEGSKA (reference sequence). This CDR3 has 19 residues. The CDR3 DNA is TGCAGTGCTAGAGATCTCGGGGGACTAGCGGGAGGGCCGTTTAATGAGCAGCTCTTC. Translating gives CSARDLGGLAGGPFNEQLF.

This clonotype was seen more than once but under ten times. The chain employs TRBV24-1 and TRBJ1-4; the match to TRBD1 covers 12 bases. Germline lookup yields CDR1 KGHDR and CDR2 SFDVKD. V was pared by 5 bases and J by 5 bases, with 2 bases of the junction left unmatched. The CDR3 has 15 amino acids. In DNA, the CDR3 is TGTGCCACCAGTGTCGGGACAGGGGGCAATGAAAAACTGTTTTTT. Residues: CATSVGTGGNEKLFF.

The V call is TRBV9, the J call TRBJ2-7, with 7 bases aligning to TRBD1. The V gene's germline CDR1 is SGDLS and CDR2 YYNGEE. J lost 0 bases, V lost 3 bases, and 9 bases had no gene match. The CDR3 is 16 amino acids. The CDR3 DNA reads as TGTGCCAGCAGCGGGCGACCGGGACAGAGCTCCTACGAGCAGTACTTC. Translation gives CASSGRPGQSSYEQYF. Using reference TRBV9 and TRBJ2-7 for the parts outside the CDR3, the full variable domain is DSGVTQTPKHLITATGQRVTLRCSPRSGDLSVYWYQQSLDQGLQFLIQYYNGEERAKGNILERFSAQQFPDLHSELNLSSLELGDSALYFCASSGRPGQSSYEQYFGPGTRLTVT.

This clonotype showed up just a few times. The J gene is TRBJ2-1, the V gene TRBV27; tentative D call: TRBD1 (5 bases). Germline lookup yields CDR1 MNHEY and CDR2 SMNVEV (reference sequence). V was pared by 1 base and J by 0 bases, with 13 bases between. This CDR3 is 17 amino acids long. CDR3 bases: TGTGCCAGCAGTTTATTGGGGCGGAGAAGCTCCTACAATGAGCAGTTCTTC. Amino acids: CASSLLGRRSSYNEQFF.

This chain links TRBV7-4 with TRBJ2-1, with 15 bases fitting TRBD2. This CDR3 has 16 amino acids. Trimming at V came to 8 bases and at J to 10 bases, leaving 12 bases not matched to a gene. Germline CDR1 SGHVT, CDR2 SQSDAQ. CDR3 DNA: TGTGCCAGCTGCCGACCTGGGACTAGCGGGAGGCGAGAGCAGTTCTTC. Its protein product is CASCRPGTSGRREQFF.

This clonotype was seen a few times. This sequence joins TRBV15 and TRBJ2-3, with TRBD2 matching over 14 bases. V was clipped by 5 bases and J by 1 base; unmatched bases: 2. Germline CDR1 is LNHNV and CDR2 is YYDKDF (reference sequence). This CDR3 is 16 amino acids long. The CDR3 sequence is CATSGGLAGGTDTQYF. CDR3 nucleotide sequence: TGTGCCACCAGCGGGGGACTAGCGGGGGGCACAGATACGCAGTATTTT.

This clonotype has only a few counts. The chain recombines TRBV5-1 with TRBJ2-1; 9 nucleotides line up with TRBD2. The CDR3 covers 14 residues. Germline loops: CDR1 SGHRS, CDR2 YFSETQ. Trimming removed 5 bases from V and 5 bases from J; junction bases left unmatched: 5. The CDR3 DNA is TGCGCCAGCAGGCTAGCGGGACCCGACAATGAGCAGTTCTTC. Translated: CASRLAGPDNEQFF.

This clonotype was observed a few times. J is TRBJ2-7 and V is TRBV23-1; 7 positions match TRBD2. TRBV23-1 is placed among ORFs of uncertain function. The junction had 20 bases not matched to a gene; V was cut back by 6 bases and J by 6 bases. The CDR3 consists of 17 residues. CDR3 nucleotide sequence: TGCGCCAGCAGCCCCCTCTGGAATCTTCGGGGGGATCCCGAGCAGTACTTC. Translating it yields CASSPLWNLRGDPEQYF.

This clonotype was found a few times. The rearrangement uses TRBV3-1 and TRBJ2-7; D tentatively reads TRBD1 or TRBD2 (6 bases each). The V end lost 4 bases, the J end lost 3 bases, and 10 bases lay between the germline ends. The CDR3 sequence is 13 residues long. Germline CDR1 LGHDT, CDR2 YNNKEL (reference sequence). The CDR3 coding sequence is TGTGCCAGCAGCCGCGGGACAAACTACGAGCAGTACTTC. Encoded protein: CASSRGTNYEQYF.

This rearrangement joins TRBV6-1 to TRBJ2-5; TRBD2 matches at 8 bases. This CDR3 has 16 amino acids. Trimming took 5 bases from V and 5 from J; bases not matched to a gene: 13. Germline assignment: CDR1 MNHNS and CDR2 SASEGT. This chain's CDR3 is CASSMGLVGGTETQYF. The CDR3 DNA follows: TGTGCCAGCAGTATGGGACTAGTGGGAGGGACGGAGACCCAGTACTTC.

There are a few counts of this clonotype. The chain employs TRBV6-2 or TRBV6-3 and TRBJ2-7; D is uncertain. The CDR3 has 12 amino acids. V lost 4 bases to trimming and J lost 3 bases, with 7 bases between them. Germline V gene sequence: CDR1 MNHEY, CDR2 SVGEGT. The CDR3 region has the DNA TGTGCCAGCAGTTTTAGACACTACGAGCAGTACTTC. Amino acid sequence: CASSFRHYEQYF.

To note about this clonotype: This is likely a read error, given that the CDR3 carries no conserved phenylalanine or tryptophan at its end. The J gene is TRBJ2-7, the V gene TRBV20-1; perhaps TRBD2 as D (5 bases). Germline CDR1 DFQATT, CDR2 SNEGSKA (reference sequence). The V end was cut by 3 bases, the J end by 4 bases, with 19 bases between. The CDR3 length is 15 residues. The DNA for the CDR3 is TGCAGTGCTAGGGACGCGGGCCAAAAGCCTTACGAGCAGTACTCC. This gives the protein CSARDAGQKPYEQYS.

This clonotype was detected ten times or more. This sequence joins TRBV28 and TRBJ2-3; no definite D call. The germline CDR1 and CDR2 sequences are MDHEN and SYDVKM. CDR3 length: 18 residues. Trimming stripped 6 bases from V and 0 bases from J, with 22 bases between. The CDR3 here is CASSHYLPTGSSTDTQYF. CDR3 nucleotides: TGTGCCAGCAGCCACTACTTGCCGACCGGGTCTAGCACAGATACGCAGTATTTT.

This clonotype was found a few times. The V gene is TRBV5-1, the J gene TRBJ2-3, with D perhaps matching TRBD1 (6 bases). The CDR3 extends over 14 amino acids. Trimming pared 5 bases from V and 5 bases from J, leaving 15 bases between. Per the germline V gene, CDR1 is SGHRS and CDR2 is YFSETQ. CDR3 amino acids: CASSLRTEGDTQYF. The CDR3 bases are TGCGCCAGCAGTTTACGGACAGAAGGAGATACGCAGTATTTT.

This chain joins TRBV21-1 and TRBJ1-4; no DNA check was done on the table's D call, TRBD1. TRBV21-1 is a pseudogene locus. This CDR3 comprises 19 residues. The CDR3 sequence is CASSNPDRAHPPKGEKLFF. CDR3 in DNA: TGTGCCAGCAGCAACCCGGACAGGGCCCATCCACCCAAGGGAGAAAAACTGTTTTTT.

This sequence joins TRBV12-3 or TRBV12-4 and TRBJ2-7; D is possibly TRBD1 or TRBD2 (6 bases each). The ends were cut back, 1 base at V and 2 bases at J, with 15 bases in the middle. CDR3 length equals 16 residues. The CDR3 protein is CASSLGGTGATYEQYF. The CDR3 coding sequence is TGTGCCAGCAGTTTAGGAGGGACGGGGGCAACCTACGAGCAGTACTTC.